Detailed here is one TCR beta chain. The antigen remains unidentified. The table came from immunoSEQ multiplex PCR; TCRdb's copy has only in-frame clones and leaves some out. The sample lists roughly 51,000 clones, about 88% occurring once. This entry comes from a study of OX40 agonist ivuxolimab in advanced cancers. In the study overall: The patients got ivuxolimab, which is an agonistic anti-OX40 (CD134) antibody. Study-level results: Some of the lowest clonal expansion was seen in partial responders at 0.1-3.0 mg/kg. Researchers did not establish what antigens the expanded peripheral T cells target.

Germline V gene lookup returns CDR1 LNHNV and CDR2 YYDKDF (reference sequence). V lost 0 bases and J lost 8, with 13 bases in between. This CDR3 region has 15 residues. This chain uses TRBV15 with TRBJ1-4; D gene ambiguous. The material sequenced was CD4+ or CD8+ T cells sorted from blood, taken in a trial of the OX40 agonist ivuxolimab. The TCR originated in an adult with an advanced solid tumor such as melanoma, head and neck, liver or kidney cancer. CDR3 region: CATSREAGPREKLFF. DNA for the CDR3: TGTGCCACCAGCAGAGAAGCAGGTCCGCGGGAAAAACTGTTTTTT.